One and the same sample provided the 2 T cell receptor beta chains below, sequenced in a study of CD8 T cells in Susac syndrome. The RNA input was roughly 0.45 to 1 ug, and it was reverse transcribed with random hexamers. From the immunoSEQ multiplex PCR reads, TCRdb called clonotypes with MiXCR, one entry per CDR3 protein. This table holds some 260,000 distinct CDR3 sequences, 93% found once. The sequenced sample consisted of CD4+ T cells from PBMCs. These receptors were obtained from a human donor with multiple sclerosis.

Written as DNA, the CDR3 is TGTGCCAGCTCACCACCAGGCTCCTATGGCTACACCTTC. Protein: CASSPPGSYGYTF. The chain combines TRBV18 with TRBJ1-2; no definite D call. The V end was cut by 0 bases, the J end by 4 bases, with 6 bases between. CDR1 is KGHSH, CDR2 LQKENI, per germline. CDR3 length: 13 amino acids.

V and J are TRBV19 and TRBJ1-4; the D gene is possibly TRBD1 (5 bases). Germline CDR1 and CDR2: LNHDA and SQIVND (reference sequence). V lost 5 bases, J lost 3 bases, and 13 bases lay in between. The length of the CDR3 is 15 residues. The CDR3 DNA follows: TGTGCCAGTAGTCCTGACAGCCCGTCTAATGAAAAACTGTTTTTT. This translates into CASSPDSPSNEKLFF.